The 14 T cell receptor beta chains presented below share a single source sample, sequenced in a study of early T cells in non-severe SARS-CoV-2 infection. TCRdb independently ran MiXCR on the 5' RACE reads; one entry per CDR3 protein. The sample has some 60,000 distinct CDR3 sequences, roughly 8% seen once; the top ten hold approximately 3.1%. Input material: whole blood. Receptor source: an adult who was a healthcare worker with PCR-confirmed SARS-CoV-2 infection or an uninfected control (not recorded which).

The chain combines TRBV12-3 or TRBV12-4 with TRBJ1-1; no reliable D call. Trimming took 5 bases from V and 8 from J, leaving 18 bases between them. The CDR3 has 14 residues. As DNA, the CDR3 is TGTGCCAGCAGTCCCACAGAGAACCAAAGAGAAGCTTTCTTT. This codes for CASSPTENQREAFF.

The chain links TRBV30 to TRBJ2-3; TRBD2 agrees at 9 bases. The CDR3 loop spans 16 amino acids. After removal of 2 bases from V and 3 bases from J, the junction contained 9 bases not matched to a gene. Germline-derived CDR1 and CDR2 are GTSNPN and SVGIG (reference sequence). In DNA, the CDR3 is TGTGCCTGGAGTTCCGGGGCGGGAGGGCCGACAGATACGCAGTATTTT. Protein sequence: CAWSSGAGGPTDTQYF.

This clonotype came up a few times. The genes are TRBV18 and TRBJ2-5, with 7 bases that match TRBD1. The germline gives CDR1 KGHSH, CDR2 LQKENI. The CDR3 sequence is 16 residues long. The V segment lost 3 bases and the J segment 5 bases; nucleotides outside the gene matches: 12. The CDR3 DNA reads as TGTGCCAGCTCACCCGATGACAGGGTTCTCGCGGAGACCCAGTACTTC. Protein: CASSPDDRVLAETQYF.

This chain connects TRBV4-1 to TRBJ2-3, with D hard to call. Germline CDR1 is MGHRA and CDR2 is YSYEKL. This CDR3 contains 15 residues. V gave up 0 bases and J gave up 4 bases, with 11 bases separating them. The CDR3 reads CASSQEDVSPDTQYF. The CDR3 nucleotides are TGCGCCAGCAGCCAAGAAGACGTAAGCCCAGATACGCAGTATTTT.

The CDR3 coding sequence is TGTGCCAGCAGCTTAGGGACAGCGGACTTTGAAACCCAGTACTTC. Translated: CASSLGTADFETQYF. The chain carries TRBV7-3 and TRBJ2-5, with 7 bases fitting TRBD1. J was trimmed by 8 bases and V by 2 bases; bases with no gene match: 11. The CDR3 totals 15 residues. The germline gives CDR1 SGHTA, CDR2 FQGTGA.

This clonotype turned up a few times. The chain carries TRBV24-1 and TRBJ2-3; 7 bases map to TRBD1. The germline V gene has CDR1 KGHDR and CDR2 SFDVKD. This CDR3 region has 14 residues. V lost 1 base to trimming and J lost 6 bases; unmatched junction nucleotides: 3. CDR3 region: CATSDFVTGDTQYF. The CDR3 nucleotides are TGTGCCACCAGTGATTTTGTGACAGGGGATACGCAGTATTTT.

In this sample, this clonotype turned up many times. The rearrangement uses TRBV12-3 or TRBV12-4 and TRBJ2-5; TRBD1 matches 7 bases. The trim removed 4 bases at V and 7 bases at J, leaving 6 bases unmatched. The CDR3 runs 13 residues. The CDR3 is CASSSTGAGTQYF. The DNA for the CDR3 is TGTGCCAGCAGTTCAACAGGGGCAGGGACCCAGTACTTC.

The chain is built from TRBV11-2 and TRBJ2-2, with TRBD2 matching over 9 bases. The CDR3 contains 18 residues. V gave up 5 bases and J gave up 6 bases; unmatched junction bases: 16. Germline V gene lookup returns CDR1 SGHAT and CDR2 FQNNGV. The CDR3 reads CASSPPGGLAVSAGELFF. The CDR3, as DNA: TGTGCCAGCAGCCCACCCGGGGGACTAGCCGTATCGGCCGGGGAGCTGTTTTTT.

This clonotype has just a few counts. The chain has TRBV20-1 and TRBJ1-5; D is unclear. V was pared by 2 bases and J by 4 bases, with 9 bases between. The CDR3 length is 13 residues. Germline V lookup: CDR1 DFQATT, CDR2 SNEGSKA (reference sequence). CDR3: CSARTERNQPQHF. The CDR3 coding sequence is TGCAGTGCTAGAACAGAACGTAATCAGCCCCAGCATTTT.

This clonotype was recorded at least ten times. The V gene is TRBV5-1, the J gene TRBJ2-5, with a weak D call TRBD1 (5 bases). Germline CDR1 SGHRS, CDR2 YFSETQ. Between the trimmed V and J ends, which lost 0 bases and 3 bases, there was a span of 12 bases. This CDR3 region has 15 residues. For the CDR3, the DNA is TGCGCCAGCAGCTTGGGACAGACATTCGAAGAGACCCAGTACTTC. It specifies CASSLGQTFEETQYF.

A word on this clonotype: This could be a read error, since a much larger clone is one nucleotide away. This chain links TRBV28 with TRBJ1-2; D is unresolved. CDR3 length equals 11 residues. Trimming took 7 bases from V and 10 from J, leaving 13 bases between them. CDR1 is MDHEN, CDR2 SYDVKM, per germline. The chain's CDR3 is CASISLLDYTF. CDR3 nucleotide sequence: TGTGCCAGCATCTCCCTATTGGACTACACCTTC.

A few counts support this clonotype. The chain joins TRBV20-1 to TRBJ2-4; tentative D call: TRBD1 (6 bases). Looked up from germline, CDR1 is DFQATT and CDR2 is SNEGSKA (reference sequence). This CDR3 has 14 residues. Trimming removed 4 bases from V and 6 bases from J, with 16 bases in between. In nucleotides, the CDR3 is TGCAGTGCTAACCCTGACAGGCGCCTAAACATTCAGTACTTC. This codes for CSANPDRRLNIQYF.

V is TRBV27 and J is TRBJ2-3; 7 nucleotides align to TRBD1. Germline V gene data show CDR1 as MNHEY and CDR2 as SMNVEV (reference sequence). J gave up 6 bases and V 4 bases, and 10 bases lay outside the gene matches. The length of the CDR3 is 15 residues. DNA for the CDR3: TGTGCCAGCAGTTCAGGGCCAGGGGGATGGGATACGCAGTATTTT. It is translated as CASSSGPGGWDTQYF.

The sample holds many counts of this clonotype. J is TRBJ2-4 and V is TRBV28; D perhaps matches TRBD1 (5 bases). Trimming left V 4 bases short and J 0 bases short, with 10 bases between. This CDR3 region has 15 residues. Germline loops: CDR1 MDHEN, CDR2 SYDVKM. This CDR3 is CASSYRGLAKNIQYF. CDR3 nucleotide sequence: TGTGCCAGCAGTTATAGGGGTCTAGCCAAAAACATTCAGTACTTC.